This TCR beta chain was retrieved from a study of cytomegalovirus exposure and HLA in healthy donors. PCR primers comprised 60 Vbeta and 13 Jbeta primers. Sequenced by immunoSEQ multiplex PCR; TCRdb stores in-frame clones only, minus some. The sample shows over 75,000 clones, approximately 84% of them seen only once. The clonotype comes from a woman between 45 and 60 years old in good health and CMV-seronegative. The sample comprised PBMCs.

The CDR3 sequence is CASSAVLNTDTQYF. CDR3 in DNA: TGTGCCAGCAGTGCGGTCCTAAACACAGATACGCAGTATTTT. The J gene is TRBJ2-3, the V gene TRBV6-5; D gene ambiguous. Germline V gene sequence: CDR1 MNHEY, CDR2 SVGAGI. Trimming cost V 5 bases and J 2 bases, with 11 bases left between them. The CDR3 is 14 residues long.